The 7 T cell receptor beta chains below come from one sample, sequenced in a study of cytotoxic CD8 clonotypes in ibrutinib-treated CLL. TCRdb keeps only in-frame clones here, not all; method: immunoSEQ multiplex PCR. The sample shows 130,000 to 150,000 clones, about 79% of them seen only once. The sample in question was PBMCs, obtained after 12 months of ibrutinib treatment. Receptors originate from a human donor with chronic lymphocytic leukemia.

This clone appeared a few times. The CDR3 is CAISEGDTQYF. The CDR3 bases are TGTGCCATCAGTGAGGGGGATACGCAGTATTTT. This sequence joins TRBV10-3 and TRBJ2-3; no reliable D call. Trimming took off 2 bases at V and 6 bases at J, with 3 bases between the two ends. The CDR3 spans 11 residues. The germline V gene has CDR1 ENHRY and CDR2 SYGVKD.

This clone was seen only once. V usage is TRBV5-1 and J usage is TRBJ2-2; D is uncertain. V gave up 3 bases and J gave up 1 base, with 4 bases separating them. This CDR3 has 13 residues. Per the germline V gene, CDR1 is SGHRS and CDR2 is YFSETQ. CDR3 sequence (DNA): TGCGCCAGCAGCTCTGAGAACACCGGGGAGCTGTTTTTT. Translated, it gives CASSSENTGELFF.

This clone was found a few times. The chain carries TRBV6-6 and TRBJ2-5; 13 nucleotides align to TRBD2. CDR3 size: 16 residues. With 6 bases clipped from V and 5 bases from J, the junction kept 9 bases outside the gene matches. Germline assignment: CDR1 MNHNY and CDR2 SVGAGI (reference sequence). The CDR3 sequence is CASSDPQTSGRETQYF. CDR3 in DNA: TGTGCCAGCAGCGACCCTCAGACTAGCGGGAGGGAGACCCAGTACTTC.

The chain combines TRBV4-2 with TRBJ1-3; TRBD1 might be the D (6 bases). Germline loops: CDR1 LGHNA, CDR2 YNFKEQ. There are 15 residues in the CDR3. V lost 0 bases to trimming and J lost 2 bases, with 8 bases between them. The CDR3 sequence: CASSQEGATGNTIYF. As DNA, the CDR3 is TGTGCCAGCAGCCAAGAGGGGGCGACTGGAAACACCATATATTTT.

This chain connects TRBV10-3 to TRBJ1-1; TRBD1 matches 8 bases. CDR1 is ENHRY, CDR2 SYGVKD, per germline. This CDR3 spans 17 amino acids. With 0 bases clipped from V and 5 bases from J, the junction kept 11 bases outside the gene matches. The CDR3, as DNA: TGTGCCATCAGTGAGTCGATAACATCACAGGGGGAAACTGAAGCTTTCTTT. Encoded protein: CAISESITSQGETEAFF.

The gene calls are TRBV2 and TRBJ2-7; TRBD1 might be the D (5 bases). Germline V gene data show CDR1 as SNHLY and CDR2 as FYNNEI. The CDR3 length is 16 residues. The V end lost 0 bases, the J end lost 3 bases, and 15 bases lay between the germline ends. The CDR3, as DNA: TGTGCCAGCAGTGAAGCGCCTGAACAGGCAAACTACGAGCAGTACTTC. It encodes CASSEAPEQANYEQYF.

The chain carries TRBV6-1 and TRBJ2-3; 12 positions agree with TRBD2. The CDR3 is 15 amino acids. CDR1 is MNHNS and CDR2 is SASEGT in the germline V gene. V was clipped by 3 bases and J by 9 bases; unmatched bases: 7. Here the CDR3 DNA reads TGTGCCAGCAGTGACCTAGCGGGAGGGATTGAGACGCAGTATTTT. Translating it yields CASSDLAGGIETQYF.